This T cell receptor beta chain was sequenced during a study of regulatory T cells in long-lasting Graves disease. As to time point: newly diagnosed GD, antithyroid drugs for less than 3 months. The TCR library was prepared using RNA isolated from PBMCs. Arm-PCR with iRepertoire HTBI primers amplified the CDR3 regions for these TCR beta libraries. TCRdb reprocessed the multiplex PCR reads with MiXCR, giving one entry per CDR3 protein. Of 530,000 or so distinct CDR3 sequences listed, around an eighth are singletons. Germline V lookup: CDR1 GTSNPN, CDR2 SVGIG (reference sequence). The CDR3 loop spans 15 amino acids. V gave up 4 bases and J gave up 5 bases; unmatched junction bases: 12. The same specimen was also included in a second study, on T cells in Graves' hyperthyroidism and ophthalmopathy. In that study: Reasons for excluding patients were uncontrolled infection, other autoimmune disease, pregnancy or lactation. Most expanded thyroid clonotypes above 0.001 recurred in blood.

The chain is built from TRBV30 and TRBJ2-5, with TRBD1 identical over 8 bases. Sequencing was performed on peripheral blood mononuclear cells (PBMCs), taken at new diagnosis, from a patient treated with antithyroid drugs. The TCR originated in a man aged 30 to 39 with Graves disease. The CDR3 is CAWKRRGLRKETQYF. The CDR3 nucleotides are TGTGCCTGGAAGCGCAGGGGGCTACGGAAGGAGACCCAGTACTTC. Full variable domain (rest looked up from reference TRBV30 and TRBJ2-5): SQTIHQWPATLVQPVGSPLSLECTVEGTSNPNLYWYRQAAGRGLQLLFYSVGIGQISSEVPQNLSASRPQDRQFILSSKKLLLSDSGFYLCAWKRRGLRKETQYFGPGTRLLVL.